The text below deals with one T cell receptor (beta chain). Naive CD8 cells, CD45RO-negative and positively selected for CCR7, excluded terminally differentiated effector memory CD45RA+ cells. This sample was included in a study of shared clonotypes between healthy human individuals. About the study: The donor group consisted of a couple of women and a few men, aged 18 to 49. CD4 naive and memory got three plates each, CD8 naive two, CD8 memory one.

V was trimmed by 3 bases and J by 6 bases, leaving 19 bases between them. Germline CDR1 and CDR2: LNHNV and YYDKDF (reference sequence). This CDR3 contains 16 residues. At a deep level, the assay was run. Every subset had its genomic DNA shared out evenly among several immunoSEQ plates. The table came from immunoSEQ multiplex PCR; TCRdb's copy has only in-frame clones and leaves some out. This sample carries roughly 2.1 million clones, around 93% of them seen once, and the ten largest clones take more than 1.5%. The rearrangement uses TRBV15 and TRBJ2-3; D possibly corresponds to TRBD2 (5 bases). The specimen sequenced was naive CD8+ T cells from PBMCs. The clonotype originates from a man aged 18 to 30 in good health. Some clones in this sample may be carry-over from other donors' samples. Written as DNA, the CDR3 is TGTGCCACCAGCAGTAGTTCGAGCGGTTCGAGGGATACGCAGTATTTT. Amino acids: CATSSSSSGSRDTQYF.